The rows below give T cell receptor beta chains drawn from one sample of a study of memory CD4+ T cells and cytomegalovirus serostatus. The data were produced by immunoSEQ multiplex PCR, yet TCRdb's version contains in-frame clones alone and is incomplete. The table shows roughly 60,000 clones, with about 81% occurring only once. The sequenced sample was memory CD4+ T cells from blood. All receptors derive from an adult in good health and CMV-seronegative. Both conserved end residues are part of each CDR3. Fields, in order: V gene, J gene, D gene, clone size, CDR3 protein, CDR3 DNA. The D gene is left open where the match is weak. Clone sizes are given selectively: once, few, many, or a class where the clone is expanded.

V gene: TRBV7-2
J gene: TRBJ1-1
D gene: .
clone size: few
CDR3 protein: CASSSQGVGEAFF
CDR3 DNA: TGTGCCAGCAGCTCCCAAGGGGTAGGGGAAGCTTTCTTT

V gene: TRBV6-5
J gene: TRBJ2-5
D gene: .
clone size: .
CDR3 protein: CASSLGQYQETQYF
CDR3 DNA: TGTGCCAGCAGTTTAGGACAGTACCAAGAGACCCAGTACTTC

V gene: TRBV14
J gene: TRBJ1-1
D gene: .
clone size: .
CDR3 protein: CASSEDRLNTEAFF
CDR3 DNA: TGTGCCAGCAGCGAAGACAGGCTGAACACTGAAGCTTTCTTT

V gene: TRBV7-2
J gene: TRBJ2-5
D gene: .
clone size: .
CDR3 protein: CASSLRAETQYF
CDR3 DNA: TGTGCCAGCAGCTTAAGAGCAGAGACCCAGTACTTC

V gene: TRBV2
J gene: TRBJ1-2
D gene: .
clone size: once
CDR3 protein: CASKRGNYGYTF
CDR3 DNA: TGTGCCAGCAAAAGGGGGAACTATGGCTACACCTTC

V gene: TRBV2
J gene: TRBJ1-1
D gene: TRBD1
clone size: .
CDR3 protein: CASSFGGQGAFF
CDR3 DNA: TGTGCCAGCAGTTTTGGGGGACAGGGAGCTTTCTTT

V gene: TRBV30
J gene: TRBJ1-2
D gene: TRBD1
clone size: many
CDR3 protein: CAWTSGTGGGYTF
CDR3 DNA: TGTGCCTGGACCTCCGGGACAGGGGGGGGCTACACCTTC

V gene: TRBV18
J gene: TRBJ1-5
D gene: TRBD1
clone size: .
CDR3 protein: CASASGTGDQPQHF
CDR3 DNA: TGTGCCAGCGCATCCGGGACAGGGGATCAGCCCCAGCATTTT

V gene: TRBV5-8
J gene: TRBJ2-1
D gene: .
clone size: once
CDR3 protein: CASSFARQFPGNEQFF
CDR3 DNA: TGTGCCAGCAGCTTTGCAAGGCAATTCCCGGGGAATGAGCAGTTCTTC

V gene: TRBV11-2
J gene: TRBJ1-2
D gene: TRBD1
clone size: once
CDR3 protein: CASSFTGGRGYTF
CDR3 DNA: TGTGCCAGCAGCTTCACAGGGGGCCGCGGCTACACCTTC

V gene: TRBV19
J gene: TRBJ1-5
D gene: TRBD1
clone size: few
CDR3 protein: CASSTTGGSNQPQHF
CDR3 DNA: TGTGCCAGTAGTACGACAGGGGGCAGCAATCAGCCCCAGCATTTT

V gene: TRBV11-2
J gene: TRBJ2-7
D gene: .
clone size: .
CDR3 protein: CASSLGTAVAYEQYF
CDR3 DNA: TGTGCCAGCAGCTTAGGTACGGCGGTTGCCTACGAGCAGTACTTC

V gene: TRBV5-4
J gene: TRBJ2-7
D gene: TRBD1
clone size: .
CDR3 protein: CASSFDRGLYEQYF
CDR3 DNA: TGTGCCAGCAGCTTTGACAGGGGCCTCTACGAGCAGTACTTC

V gene: TRBV2
J gene: TRBJ2-7
D gene: TRBD1
clone size: .
CDR3 protein: CAPGQKTYEQYF
CDR3 DNA: TGTGCCCCGGGACAGAAAACTTACGAGCAGTACTTC

V gene: TRBV28
J gene: TRBJ1-2
D gene: .
clone size: .
CDR3 protein: CASSLDQGTPYTF
CDR3 DNA: TGTGCCAGCAGTTTGGATCAGGGAACTCCCTACACCTTC

V gene: TRBV6-5
J gene: TRBJ2-7
D gene: .
clone size: few
CDR3 protein: CASSRNQGLEQYF
CDR3 DNA: TGTGCCAGCTCTCGGAACCAGGGACTCGAGCAGTACTTC

V gene: TRBV4-2
J gene: TRBJ1-1
D gene: .
clone size: few
CDR3 protein: CASSQEDSQGTEAFF
CDR3 DNA: TGTGCCAGCAGCCAAGAAGACTCTCAAGGGACTGAAGCTTTCTTT

V gene: TRBV19
J gene: TRBJ1-4
D gene: .
clone size: few
CDR3 protein: CASTERGSGEKLFF
CDR3 DNA: TGTGCCAGTACCGAGCGGGGGTCTGGGGAAAAACTGTTTTTT

V gene: TRBV28
J gene: TRBJ1-2
D gene: TRBD1
clone size: few
CDR3 protein: CASSSTFIRGQGYGYTF
CDR3 DNA: TGTGCCAGCAGTTCCACCTTTATAAGGGGACAGGGCTATGGCTACACCTTC

V gene: TRBV19
J gene: TRBJ1-2
D gene: .
clone size: .
CDR3 protein: CASSALKGYTF
CDR3 DNA: TGTGCCAGTAGCGCCCTGAAAGGCTACACCTTC

V gene: TRBV20-1
J gene: TRBJ1-1
D gene: .
clone size: few
CDR3 protein: CKGVGGTEAFF
CDR3 DNA: TGCAAGGGGGTTGGGGGCACTGAAGCTTTCTTT

V gene: TRBV7-2
J gene: TRBJ2-7
D gene: TRBD2
clone size: .
CDR3 protein: CASSLSAASGGAYEQYF
CDR3 DNA: TGTGCCAGCAGCTTATCGGCGGCTAGCGGAGGGGCCTACGAGCAGTACTTC

V gene: TRBV21-1
J gene: TRBJ2-7
D gene: .
clone size: .
CDR3 protein: CASSKYKGAVRLAGKDEQYF
CDR3 DNA: TGTGCCAGCAGCAAATACAAGGGGGCCGTGAGACTAGCGGGAAAGGACGAGCAGTACTTC

V gene: TRBV7-3
J gene: TRBJ1-5
D gene: .
clone size: .
CDR3 protein: CASSSGRNQPQHF
CDR3 DNA: TGTGCCAGCAGCTCGGGACGCAATCAGCCCCAGCATTTT

V gene: TRBV5-1
J gene: TRBJ1-1
D gene: .
clone size: .
CDR3 protein: CASSLAASMNTEAFF
CDR3 DNA: TGCGCCAGCAGCTTGGCCGCAAGTATGAACACTGAAGCTTTCTTT

V gene: TRBV7-9
J gene: TRBJ2-7
D gene: TRBD1
clone size: .
CDR3 protein: CASSLLQGQDEQYF
CDR3 DNA: TGTGCCAGCAGCTTACTACAGGGACAGGACGAGCAGTACTTC

V gene: TRBV2
J gene: TRBJ2-1
D gene: .
clone size: .
CDR3 protein: CASSEALRASRNEQFF
CDR3 DNA: TGTGCCAGCAGTGAAGCGCTTCGGGCTAGCCGCAATGAGCAGTTCTTC

V gene: TRBV11-2
J gene: TRBJ1-1
D gene: .
clone size: once
CDR3 protein: CASSLLGRGNTEAFF
CDR3 DNA: TGTGCCAGCAGCTTACTTGGCAGGGGGAACACTGAAGCTTTCTTT

V gene: TRBV4-1
J gene: TRBJ1-5
D gene: .
clone size: .
CDR3 protein: CASSHLPSGGLGSQHF
CDR3 DNA: TGCGCCAGCAGCCACCTACCATCGGGGGGGCTGGGGTCCCAGCATTTT

V gene: TRBV10-3
J gene: TRBJ2-7
D gene: TRBD1
clone size: .
CDR3 protein: CAISEPNRGSTYEQYF
CDR3 DNA: TGTGCCATCAGTGAGCCCAACAGGGGGTCTACCTACGAGCAGTACTTC

V gene: TRBV11-3
J gene: TRBJ2-7
D gene: TRBD1
clone size: .
CDR3 protein: CASSLRGTGVDRRQYF
CDR3 DNA: TGTGCCAGCAGCCTGAGAGGGACAGGGGTAGATCGGCGGCAGTACTTC

V gene: TRBV7-8
J gene: TRBJ2-7
D gene: TRBD1
clone size: .
CDR3 protein: CASSLLTGGEEQYF
CDR3 DNA: TGTGCCAGCAGCTTACTTACAGGGGGTGAGGAGCAGTACTTC

V gene: TRBV7-9
J gene: TRBJ1-1
D gene: TRBD1
clone size: few
CDR3 protein: CASTTLGTGGTEAFF
CDR3 DNA: TGTGCCAGCACCACTCTCGGGACAGGGGGTACTGAAGCTTTCTTT

V gene: TRBV11-3
J gene: TRBJ2-1
D gene: .
clone size: .
CDR3 protein: CASSPRGANYNEQFF
CDR3 DNA: TGTGCCAGCAGCCCCAGAGGGGCTAACTACAATGAGCAGTTCTTC

V gene: TRBV7-9
J gene: TRBJ1-5
D gene: .
clone size: .
CDR3 protein: CASSLEIGQPQHF
CDR3 DNA: TGTGCCAGCAGCTTAGAAATCGGTCAGCCCCAGCATTTT

V gene: TRBV19
J gene: TRBJ1-5
D gene: .
clone size: .
CDR3 protein: CASRQGRNQPQHF
CDR3 DNA: TGTGCCAGTAGGCAGGGGCGCAATCAGCCCCAGCATTTT

V gene: TRBV19
J gene: TRBJ2-5
D gene: TRBD2
clone size: .
CDR3 protein: CASSPKGGGLALYQETQYF
CDR3 DNA: TGTGCCAGTAGTCCTAAAGGAGGGGGACTAGCTTTGTACCAAGAGACCCAGTACTTC

V gene: TRBV18
J gene: TRBJ2-2
D gene: .
clone size: .
CDR3 protein: CASSPPMRTGELFF
CDR3 DNA: TGTGCCAGCTCACCACCGATGCGGACCGGGGAGCTGTTTTTT

V gene: TRBV7-2
J gene: TRBJ2-5
D gene: TRBD2
clone size: once
CDR3 protein: CASSRLGVPSGSTKETQYF
CDR3 DNA: TGTGCCAGCAGCCGCTTAGGAGTACCCAGCGGGAGCACCAAAGAGACCCAGTACTTC

V gene: TRBV18
J gene: TRBJ1-4
D gene: .
clone size: few
CDR3 protein: CASSPKGPLNEKLFF
CDR3 DNA: TGTGCCAGCTCACCTAAGGGCCCTCTTAATGAAAAACTGTTTTTT

V gene: TRBV29-1
J gene: TRBJ2-5
D gene: .
clone size: .
CDR3 protein: CSVDGGETQYF
CDR3 DNA: TGCAGCGTTGATGGCGGAGAGACCCAGTACTTC

V gene: TRBV27
J gene: TRBJ1-2
D gene: .
clone size: few
CDR3 protein: CASGVASNYGYTF
CDR3 DNA: TGTGCCAGCGGAGTCGCCTCTAACTATGGCTACACCTTC